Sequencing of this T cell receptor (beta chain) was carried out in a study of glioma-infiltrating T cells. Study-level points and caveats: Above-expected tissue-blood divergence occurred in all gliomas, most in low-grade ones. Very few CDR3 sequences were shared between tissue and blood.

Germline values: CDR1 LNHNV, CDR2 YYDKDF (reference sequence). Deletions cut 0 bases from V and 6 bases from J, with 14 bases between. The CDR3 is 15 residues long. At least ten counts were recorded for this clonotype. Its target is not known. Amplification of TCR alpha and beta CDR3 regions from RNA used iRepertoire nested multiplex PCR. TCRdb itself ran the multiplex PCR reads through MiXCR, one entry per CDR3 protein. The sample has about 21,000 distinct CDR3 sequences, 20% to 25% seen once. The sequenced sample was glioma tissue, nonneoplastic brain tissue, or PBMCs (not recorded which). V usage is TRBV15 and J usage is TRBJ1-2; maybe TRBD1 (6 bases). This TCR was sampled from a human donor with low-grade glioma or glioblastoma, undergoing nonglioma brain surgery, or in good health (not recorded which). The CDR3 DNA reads TGTGCCACCAGCAGAGAGGGGGCGATCGCCGATGGCTACACCTTC. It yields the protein CATSREGAIADGYTF. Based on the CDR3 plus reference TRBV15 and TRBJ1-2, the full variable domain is DAMVIQNPRYQVTQFGKPVTLSCSQTLNHNVMYWYQQKSSQAPKLLFHYYDKDFNNEADTPDNFQSRRPNTSFCFLDIRSPGLGDTAMYLCATSREGAIADGYTFGSGTRLTVV.